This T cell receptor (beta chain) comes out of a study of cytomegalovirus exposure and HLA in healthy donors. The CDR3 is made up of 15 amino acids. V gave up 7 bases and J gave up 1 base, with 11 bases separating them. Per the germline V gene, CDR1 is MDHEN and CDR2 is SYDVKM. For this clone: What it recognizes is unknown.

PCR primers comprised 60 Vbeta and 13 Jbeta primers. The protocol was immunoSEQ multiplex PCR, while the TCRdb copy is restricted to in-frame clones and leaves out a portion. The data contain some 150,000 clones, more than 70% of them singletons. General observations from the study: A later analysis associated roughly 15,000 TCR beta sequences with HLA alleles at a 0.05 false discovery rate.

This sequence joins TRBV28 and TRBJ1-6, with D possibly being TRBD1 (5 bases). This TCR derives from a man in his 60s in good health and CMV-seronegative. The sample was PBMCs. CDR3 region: CASKLGLSYNSPLHF. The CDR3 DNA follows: TGTGCCAGCAAACTGGGGCTTTCCTATAATTCACCCCTCCACTTT. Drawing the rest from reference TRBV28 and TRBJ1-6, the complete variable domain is DVKVTQSSRYLVKRTGEKVFLECVQDMDHENMFWYRQDPGLGLRLIYFSYDVKMKEKGDIPEGYSVSREKKERFSLILESASTNQTSMYLCASKLGLSYNSPLHFGNGTRLTVT.